This T cell receptor (beta chain) appears in the sequencing data of a study of blood T cells in healthy people across ages. Trimming took 8 bases from V and 1 from J, leaving 15 bases between them. The CDR3 is 14 residues long. CDR1 and CDR2 (germline): SNHLY, FYNNEI. This clonotype was seen a few times. Its specificity is unknown. Each sample gave at least 6.5 million isolated PBMCs. Each sample provided at least 6 micrograms of extracted total RNA. Together with a sample-barcoded 5' primer, a J-beta primer mix was included in a second PCR lasting about 7 to 11 cycles. MiXCR, run by TCRdb on the 5' RACE reads, gives a single entry per CDR3 protein. Of fewer than 900,000 distinct CDR3 sequences detected, roughly 50% appear once; the ten largest clones hold about a third. Overall study results and limits: The study found more naive CD4+ cells and higher diversity in long-lived than aged donors.

The receptor comes from a woman aged 60-75 years in good health. V is TRBV2 and J is TRBJ2-7; D may correspond to TRBD1 or TRBD2 (6 bases each). The sample consisted of blood. The CDR3 coding sequence is TGTGCCAGCTACAGGGAGGTTCTGTCCTACGAGCAGTACTTC. This encodes CASYREVLSYEQYF.